The T cell receptor beta chain described here comes from a study of a mutant IDH1 vaccine in newly diagnosed glioma. Study overall: The patients were given eight vaccinations, one each in weeks 1, 3, 5, 7, 11, 15, 19 and 23. Treated patients had a mean age of 40.4 years and a sex split that was roughly 62% male and about 40% female. Patients had received radiotherapy, temozolomide, or both previously, most receiving both.

The time point denotes: week 23, last vaccination. The content of each vaccine dose was 300 ug of mutant IDH1 20-mer peptide, and topical imiquimod accompanied it. Assay: immunoSEQ multiplex PCR; the TCRdb copy retains only in-frame clones and omits some. The table has about 54,000 clones, roughly 80% seen once. The V and J ends lost 2 bases and 4 bases respectively, with 17 bases between them. Germline CDR1 and CDR2: GTSNPN and SVGIG (reference sequence). The CDR3 contains 15 residues. On this clone itself: What it binds is not known.

The sample consisted of PBMCs, taken from a glioma patient whose treatment included an IDH1 peptide vaccine. This receptor was identified in a man aged 35-49 years with glioma. The chain employs TRBV30 and TRBJ1-1; D might be TRBD1 (5 bases). CDR3 bases: TGTGCCTGGAGTCCTGGACGGGGGATTGTCACTGAAGCTTTCTTT. Translation gives CAWSPGRGIVTEAFF.